This T cell receptor beta chain was sequenced during a study of OX40 agonist ivuxolimab in advanced cancers. Study at large: Ivuxolimab, an antibody that agonizes OX40 (CD134), was administered to the patients. Study results and caveats: Averaged across samples, CD8+ T cells carried more expanded clones than CD4+ did.

The table came from immunoSEQ multiplex PCR; TCRdb's copy has only in-frame clones and leaves some out. The sample has roughly 89,000 clones, about 90% seen once. Trimming cost V 3 bases and J 4 bases; bases outside gene matches: 12. Germline values: CDR1 SGHVS, CDR2 FQNEAQ. This CDR3 has 17 residues. Details on this clone: The antigen is not known.

The genes are TRBV7-8 and TRBJ2-1; 7 nucleotides align to TRBD1. The clonotype originates from an adult with an advanced solid tumor such as melanoma, head and neck, liver or kidney cancer. Sequencing was performed on CD4+ or CD8+ T cells sorted from blood, taken in a trial of the OX40 agonist ivuxolimab. The CDR3 loop reads CASSFLAGTVDYNEQFF. DNA of the CDR3: TGTGCCAGCAGCTTCCTAGCCGGGACAGTCGATTACAATGAGCAGTTCTTC.